This TCR beta chain was identified during a study of a mutant IDH1 vaccine in newly diagnosed glioma. Study as a whole: Commencement of vaccination occurred 4-6 weeks following radiotherapy alone, or concurrently with temozolomide cycles. Former treatment meant radiotherapy, temozolomide, or both; the majority had gotten both.

The table came from immunoSEQ multiplex PCR; TCRdb's copy has only in-frame clones and leaves some out. Of about 38,000 clones listed, roughly 79% are singletons. As to time point: week 23, last vaccination. One vaccine dose held 300 ug of mutant IDH1 20-mer peptide and came with topical imiquimod. Worth noting for this clone: What it binds is unknown.

The sequencing used PBMCs, collected from a glioma patient whose treatment included an IDH1 peptide vaccine. The sequence derives from a man between 40 and 49 years old with glioma.

CDR3 nucleotide sequence: TGTGCCAGCAGTTACGTGCGGGGAGGGGGACAGCCCCAGCATTTT. This encodes CASSYVRGGGQPQHF. V and J are TRBV6-5 and TRBJ1-5, with D tentatively TRBD1 (6 bases). The length of the CDR3 is 15 residues. V was trimmed by 2 bases and J by 7 bases, leaving 15 bases between them. Germline CDR1 is MNHEY and CDR2 is SVGAGI.